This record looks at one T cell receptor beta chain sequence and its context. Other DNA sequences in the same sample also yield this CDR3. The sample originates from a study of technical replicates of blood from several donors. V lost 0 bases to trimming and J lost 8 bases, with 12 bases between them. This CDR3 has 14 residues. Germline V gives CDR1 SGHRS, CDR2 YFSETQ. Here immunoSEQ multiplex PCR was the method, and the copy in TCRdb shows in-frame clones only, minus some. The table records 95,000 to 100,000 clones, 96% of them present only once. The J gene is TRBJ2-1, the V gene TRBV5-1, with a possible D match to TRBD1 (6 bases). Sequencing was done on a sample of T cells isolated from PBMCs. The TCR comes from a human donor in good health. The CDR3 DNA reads TGCGCCAGCAGCTTGGTGGGGTCAGGGGATGAGCAGTTCTTC. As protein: CASSLVGSGDEQFF.